The clone carrying this T cell receptor beta chain has just a few counts. This sample was taken from a study of identical twins. TCRdb reanalysed the 5' RACE reads using MiXCR and keeps one entry per CDR3 protein. The table records hundreds of thousands of distinct CDR3 sequences, 18% of them present only once. The CDR3 is made up of 15 amino acids. With 10 bases removed from V and 0 bases from J, the gap between germline ends came to 13 bases. Healthy Caucasians alone served as donors. Another study also made use of these data, one on T cells expressing NK-cell markers.

The receptor's source is a woman between 18 and 29 years old in good health. The chain links TRBV12-3 or TRBV12-4 to TRBJ2-6; D uncertain. Sequenced material: PBMCs. The CDR3 coding sequence is TGTGCCACCCACCCAGGTCTCTCTGGGGCCAACGTCCTGACTTTC. As protein: CATHPGLSGANVLTF.